Following are 4 T cell receptor beta chains from one sample sequenced in a study of OX40 agonist ivuxolimab in advanced cancers. The assay was immunoSEQ multiplex PCR, and TCRdb's table has in-frame clones only and misses some. The sample shows about 80,000 clones, 84% of them seen only once. Sequencing was performed on CD4+ or CD8+ T cells sorted from blood, taken in a trial of the OX40 agonist ivuxolimab. Source of these receptors: an adult with an advanced solid tumor such as melanoma, head and neck, liver or kidney cancer.

This clone was picked up one time. V gene TRBV29-1 combines with J gene TRBJ1-3; D ambiguous. V was pared by 5 bases and J by 1 base, with 6 bases between. From germline, CDR1 is SQVTM and CDR2 ANQGSEA. This CDR3 is built from 12 residues. This CDR3 is CSVLRSGNTIYF. The CDR3 region has the DNA TGCAGCGTTCTGCGATCTGGAAACACCATATATTTT.

This clone appeared a single time. The chain couples TRBV2 to TRBJ1-1; a weak D match, TRBD1 (6 bases). Germline V lookup: CDR1 SNHLY, CDR2 FYNNEI. Trimming stripped 8 bases from V and 5 bases from J, with 18 bases between. CDR3 length: 14 residues. DNA of the CDR3: TGTGCCAGCTCTACCGAGGGGAGGGGGACTGAAGCTTTCTTT. Translating gives CASSTEGRGTEAFF.

This chain links TRBV28 with TRBJ2-1, with D tentatively TRBD1 or TRBD2 (8 bases each). Germline V lookup: CDR1 MDHEN, CDR2 SYDVKM. Trimming stripped 5 bases from V and 9 bases from J, with 26 bases between. The CDR3 is 17 amino acids. The CDR3 DNA follows: TGTGCCAGCAGTAACTTCGGACAGGGACTAGGTATGGGTGAGCAGTTCTTC. This sequence encodes CASSNFGQGLGMGEQFF.

The J gene is TRBJ2-7, the V gene TRBV11-2; 9 bases match TRBD2. After removal of 3 bases from V and 5 bases from J, the junction contained 11 bases not matched to a gene. The germline V gene has CDR1 SGHAT and CDR2 FQNNGV. CDR3 size: 16 residues. The CDR3 is CASSLAPGLAWDEQYF. CDR3 sequence (DNA): TGTGCCAGCAGCTTGGCACCGGGACTAGCCTGGGACGAGCAGTACTTC.